These 15 T cell receptor beta chains share one sample of origin, sequenced in a study of shared clonotypes between healthy human individuals (dated by TCRdb to the early 2020s). Libraries were constructed by the immunoSEQ multiplex PCR assay. Not all clones reach the TCRdb copy of this immuneACCESS table, which keeps in-frame sequences only. Checked studies attribute under half of the gap to unresolved V genes and leave the rest unexplained. The sample table holds some 980,000 clones, of which 76% were seen once. In total, the top ten clones hold roughly 1.5% of the sample. Sequenced input: memory CD4+ T cells sorted from blood. The cell subset or site label of this sample denotes: CD45RA-negative fraction. The source is a man aged 18 to 29 in good health.

The chain joins TRBV18 to TRBJ1-6, with no clear D. The CDR3 is 13 residues long. V was trimmed by 3 bases and J by 10 bases, leaving 10 bases between them. Germline CDR1 is KGHSH and CDR2 is LQKENI. The CDR3 loop reads CASSPTQESPLHF. The CDR3 nucleotides are TGTGCCAGCTCACCGACGCAAGAGTCACCCCTCCACTTT.

The chain recombines TRBV2 with TRBJ1-1; 9 bases line up with TRBD1. Germline V lookup: CDR1 SNHLY, CDR2 FYNNEI. The trim removed 6 bases at V and 1 base at J, leaving 3 bases unmatched. The CDR3 extends over 14 amino acids. The DNA for the CDR3 is TGTGCCAGCAGATCGGACAGGGGGAACACTGAAGCTTTCTTT. It translates to CASRSDRGNTEAFF.

The rearrangement links TRBV2 to TRBJ2-7; no clear D. Germline V gene sequence: CDR1 SNHLY, CDR2 FYNNEI. The V and J ends lost 2 bases and 2 bases respectively, with 10 bases between them. The CDR3 has 14 amino acids. The CDR3 reads CASSEHGSTYEQYF. CDR3 nucleotide sequence: TGTGCCAGCAGTGAACACGGTAGCACCTACGAGCAGTACTTC.

V and J are TRBV4-3 and TRBJ2-1; D is uncertain. The CDR3 is 12 amino acids. Germline CDR1 is LGHNA and CDR2 is YSLEER. Trimming pared 5 bases from V and 12 bases from J, leaving 14 bases between. The CDR3 loop is CASSEAPPGQFF. In nucleotides, the CDR3 is TGCGCCAGCAGCGAGGCCCCGCCTGGGCAGTTCTTC.

The V gene is TRBV5-4, the J gene TRBJ2-1; D gene ambiguous. The germline V gene has CDR1 SGHNT and CDR2 YYREEE (reference sequence). Deletions cut 0 bases from V and 10 bases from J, with 11 bases between. The CDR3 consists of 13 residues. CDR3 in amino acids: CASSLDGLREQFF. The CDR3 DNA sequence: TGTGCCAGCAGCTTGGACGGCCTCCGGGAGCAGTTCTTC. Full variable domain (outside the CDR3, taken from reference TRBV5-4 and TRBJ2-1): ETGVTQSPTHLIKTRGQQVTLRCSSQSGHNTVSWYQQALGQGPQFIFQYYREEENGRGNFPPRFSGLQFPNYSSELNVNALELDDSALYLCASSLDGLREQFFGPGTRLTVL.

The rearrangement links TRBV29-1 to TRBJ2-3, with a possible D match to TRBD2 (6 bases). Per the germline V gene, CDR1 is SQVTM and CDR2 is ANQGSEA. This CDR3 is 16 amino acids long. The V and J ends lost 1 base and 0 bases respectively, with 14 bases between them. The CDR3: CSVEGAGGRSTDTQYF. The CDR3 nucleotides read TGCAGCGTTGAAGGCGCCGGGGGTCGTAGCACAGATACGCAGTATTTT.

The V call is TRBV18, the J call TRBJ1-2, with 7 nucleotides matching TRBD1. Germline-derived CDR1 and CDR2 are KGHSH and LQKENI. The CDR3 loop spans 14 amino acids. V was clipped by 4 bases and J by 8 bases; unmatched bases: 10. CDR3 in amino acids: CASSRIQGVEGYTF. The DNA of the CDR3 is TGTGCCAGCTCACGAATTCAGGGGGTTGAAGGCTACACCTTC.

The chain has TRBV21-1 and TRBJ1-2; the DNA was not compared with TRBD1, the D call given in the table. TRBV21-1 represents a pseudogene. The CDR3 consists of 14 residues. DNA of the CDR3: TGTGCCGCACCGGCCAGGGGAAGGGAGTATGGCTACACCTTC. Protein sequence: CAAPARGREYGYTF.

The rearrangement joins TRBV6-1 to TRBJ1-1, with D perhaps matching TRBD1 (6 bases). The CDR3 is made up of 13 amino acids. Germline-derived CDR1 and CDR2 are MNHNS and SASEGT. Trimming took off 3 bases at V and 6 bases at J, with 11 bases between the two ends. CDR3 DNA: TGTGCCAGCAGTGATTACTCAGGGGCTGAAGCTTTCTTT. This codes for CASSDYSGAEAFF.

The chain links TRBV5-1 to TRBJ2-1; 10 bases are shared with TRBD2. Trimming cost V 0 bases and J 1 base; bases outside gene matches: 4. The CDR3 runs 17 residues. CDR1 is SGHRS, CDR2 YFSETQ, per germline. CDR3 sequence reads: CASSLASGSSSYNEQFF. The CDR3 region has the DNA TGCGCCAGCAGCTTGGCTAGCGGGAGCTCGTCCTACAATGAGCAGTTCTTC.

The CDR3 nucleotides read TGTGCCAGTAGTATTAGCCAAGCTAACTATGGCTACACCTTC. Its translation: CASSISQANYGYTF. The chain couples TRBV19 to TRBJ1-2; the D is unclear. The CDR3 length is 14 residues. CDR1 is LNHDA and CDR2 is SQIVND in the germline V gene (reference sequence). V lost 3 bases and J 0 bases, leaving 8 bases between the germline ends.

The V call is TRBV7-2, the J call TRBJ1-2; unclear D gene. The germline V and J ends were trimmed by 5 bases and 6 bases, with 13 bases remaining between them. CDR3 size: 13 residues. Germline assignment: CDR1 SGHTA and CDR2 FQGNSA. Here the CDR3 DNA reads TGTGCCAGCAGCCCTCGACGGGTGGATGGCTACACCTTC. Its protein product is CASSPRRVDGYTF.

This sequence joins TRBV5-6 and TRBJ1-1, with 7 bases identical to TRBD1. The CDR3 has 14 amino acids. The J segment lost 6 bases and the V segment lost 3 bases, leaving 8 bases of the junction unmatched. Germline V gene data show CDR1 as SGHDT and CDR2 as YYEEEE. Here the CDR3 reads CASSSTGLGAEAFF. DNA for the CDR3: TGTGCCAGCAGCTCGACAGGGTTAGGCGCTGAAGCTTTCTTT.

The chain employs TRBV4-1 and TRBJ1-6; D is unclear. Per the germline V gene, CDR1 is MGHRA and CDR2 is YSYEKL. This CDR3 has 17 residues. Trimming shortened V by 0 bases and J by 2 bases, and 11 bases separated the two germline ends. CDR3 nucleotides: TGCGCCAGCAGCCAAGATAGTGGCAGAACCTATAATTCACCCCTCCACTTT. This encodes CASSQDSGRTYNSPLHF.

This clone came up once. V and J are TRBV15 and TRBJ1-1; 8 bases align to TRBD1. V trimming: 3 bases; J trimming: 0 bases; junction bases outside the gene matches: 3. The CDR3 is made up of 15 amino acids. Germline lookup yields CDR1 LNHNV and CDR2 YYDKDF (reference sequence). CDR3: CATSRTDRVNTEAFF. In DNA form, the CDR3 reads TGTGCCACCAGCAGGACGGACAGGGTGAACACTGAAGCTTTCTTT.